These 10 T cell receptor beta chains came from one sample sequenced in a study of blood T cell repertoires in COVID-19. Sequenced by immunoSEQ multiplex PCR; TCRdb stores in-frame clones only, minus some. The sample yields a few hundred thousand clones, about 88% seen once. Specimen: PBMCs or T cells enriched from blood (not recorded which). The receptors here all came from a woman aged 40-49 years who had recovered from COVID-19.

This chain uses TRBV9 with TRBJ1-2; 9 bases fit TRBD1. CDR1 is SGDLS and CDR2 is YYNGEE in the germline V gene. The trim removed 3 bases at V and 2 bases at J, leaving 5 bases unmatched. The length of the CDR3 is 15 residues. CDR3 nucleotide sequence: TGTGCCAGCAGCGGTTGGGACAGGGAAAACTATGGCTACACCTTC. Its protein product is CASSGWDRENYGYTF. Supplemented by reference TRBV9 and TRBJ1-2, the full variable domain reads DSGVTQTPKHLITATGQRVTLRCSPRSGDLSVYWYQQSLDQGLQFLIQYYNGEERAKGNILERFSAQQFPDLHSELNLSSLELGDSALYFCASSGWDRENYGYTFGSGTRLTVV.

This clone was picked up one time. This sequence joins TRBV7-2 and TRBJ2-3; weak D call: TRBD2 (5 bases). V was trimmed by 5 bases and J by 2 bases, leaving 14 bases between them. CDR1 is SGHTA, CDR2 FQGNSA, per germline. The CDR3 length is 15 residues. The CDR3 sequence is CASSPGGTTTDTQYF. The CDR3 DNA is TGTGCCAGCAGCCCCGGAGGAACTACCACAGATACGCAGTATTTT.

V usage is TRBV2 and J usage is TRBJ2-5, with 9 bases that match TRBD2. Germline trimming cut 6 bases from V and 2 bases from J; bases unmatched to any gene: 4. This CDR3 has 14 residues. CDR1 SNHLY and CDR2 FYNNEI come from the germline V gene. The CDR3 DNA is TGTGCCAGCAGGGGACTAGCAGAACAAGAGACCCAGTACTTC. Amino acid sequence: CASRGLAEQETQYF.

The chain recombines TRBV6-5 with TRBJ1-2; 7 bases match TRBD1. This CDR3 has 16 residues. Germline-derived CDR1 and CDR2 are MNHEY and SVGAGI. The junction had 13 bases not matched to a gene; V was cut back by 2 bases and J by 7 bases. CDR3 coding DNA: TGTGCCAGCAGTTACGAGGGGGCCGAGTTTCGTCGTGGCTACACCTTC. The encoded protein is CASSYEGAEFRRGYTF.

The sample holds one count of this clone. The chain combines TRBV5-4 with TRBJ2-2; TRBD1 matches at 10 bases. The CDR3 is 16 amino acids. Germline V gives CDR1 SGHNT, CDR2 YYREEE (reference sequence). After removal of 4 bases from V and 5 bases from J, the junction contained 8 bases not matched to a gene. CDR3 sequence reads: CASSSPGQGPTGELFF. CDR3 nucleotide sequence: TGTGCCAGCAGCAGTCCGGGACAGGGGCCTACCGGGGAGCTGTTTTTT.

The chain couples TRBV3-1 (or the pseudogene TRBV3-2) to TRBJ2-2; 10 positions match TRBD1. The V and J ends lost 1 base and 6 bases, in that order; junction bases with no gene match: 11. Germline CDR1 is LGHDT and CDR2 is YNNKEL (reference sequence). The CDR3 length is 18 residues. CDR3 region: CASSQVQPLGQGAGELFF. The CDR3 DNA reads TGTGCCAGCAGCCAAGTCCAACCGCTAGGACAGGGGGCCGGGGAGCTGTTTTTT.

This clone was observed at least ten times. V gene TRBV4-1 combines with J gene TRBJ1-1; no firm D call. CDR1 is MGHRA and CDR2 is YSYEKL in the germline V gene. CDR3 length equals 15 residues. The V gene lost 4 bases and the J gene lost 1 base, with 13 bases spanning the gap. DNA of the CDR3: TGCGCCAGCAGCCTGCGAGGTTCCAAGAACACTGAAGCTTTCTTT. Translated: CASSLRGSKNTEAFF.

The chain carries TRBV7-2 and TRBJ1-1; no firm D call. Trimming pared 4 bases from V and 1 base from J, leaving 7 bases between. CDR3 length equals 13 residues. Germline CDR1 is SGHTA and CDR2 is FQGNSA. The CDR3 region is CASSYAGNTEAFF. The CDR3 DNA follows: TGTGCCAGCAGCTACGCAGGGAACACTGAAGCTTTCTTT.

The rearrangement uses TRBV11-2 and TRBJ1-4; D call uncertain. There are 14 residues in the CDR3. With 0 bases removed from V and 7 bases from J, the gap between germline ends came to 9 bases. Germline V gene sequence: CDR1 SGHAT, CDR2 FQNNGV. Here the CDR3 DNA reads TGTGCCAGCAGCTTAGATTCGCACTTTGAAAAACTGTTTTTT. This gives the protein CASSLDSHFEKLFF. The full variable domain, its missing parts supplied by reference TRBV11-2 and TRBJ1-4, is EAGVAQSPRYKIIEKRQSVAFWCNPISGHATLYWYQQILGQGPKLLIQFQNNGVVDDSQLPKDRFSAERLKGVDSTLKIQPAKLEDSAVYLCASSLDSHFEKLFFGSGTQLSVL.

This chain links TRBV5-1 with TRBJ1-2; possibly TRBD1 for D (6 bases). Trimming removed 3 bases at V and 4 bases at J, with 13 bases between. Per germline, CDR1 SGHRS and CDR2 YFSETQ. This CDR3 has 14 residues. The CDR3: CASSSLPGAYGYTF. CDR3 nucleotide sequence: TGCGCCAGCAGCTCTTTACCAGGGGCCTATGGCTACACCTTC.